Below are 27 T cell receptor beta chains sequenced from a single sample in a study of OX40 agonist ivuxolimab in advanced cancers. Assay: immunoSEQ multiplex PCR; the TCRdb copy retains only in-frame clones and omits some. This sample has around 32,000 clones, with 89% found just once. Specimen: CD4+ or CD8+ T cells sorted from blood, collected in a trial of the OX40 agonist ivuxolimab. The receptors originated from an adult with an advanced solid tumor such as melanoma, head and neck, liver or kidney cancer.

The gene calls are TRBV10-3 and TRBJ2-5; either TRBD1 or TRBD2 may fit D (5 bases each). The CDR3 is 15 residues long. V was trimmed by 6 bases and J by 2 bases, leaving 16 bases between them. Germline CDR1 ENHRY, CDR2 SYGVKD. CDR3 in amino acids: CAISGEGTEQETQYF. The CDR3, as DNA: TGTGCCATCAGCGGTGAGGGGACGGAACAAGAGACCCAGTACTTC.

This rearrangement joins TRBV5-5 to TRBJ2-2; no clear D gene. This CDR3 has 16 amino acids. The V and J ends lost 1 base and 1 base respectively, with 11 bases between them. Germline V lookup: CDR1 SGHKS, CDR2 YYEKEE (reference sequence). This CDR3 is CASSLLGRWNTGELFF. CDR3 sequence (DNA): TGTGCCAGCAGCTTGTTGGGCAGGTGGAACACCGGGGAGCTGTTTTTT.

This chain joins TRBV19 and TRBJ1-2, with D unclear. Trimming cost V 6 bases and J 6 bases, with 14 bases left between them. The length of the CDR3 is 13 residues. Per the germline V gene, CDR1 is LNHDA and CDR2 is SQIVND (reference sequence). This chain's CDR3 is CASRLPTADGYTF. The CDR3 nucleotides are TGTGCCAGTAGACTTCCGACGGCGGATGGCTACACCTTC. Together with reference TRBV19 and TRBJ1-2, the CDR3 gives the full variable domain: DGGITQSPKYLFRKEGQNVTLSCEQNLNHDAMYWYRQDPGQGLRLIYYSQIVNDFQKGDIAEGYSVSREKKESFPLTVTSAQKNPTAFYLCASRLPTADGYTFGSGTRLTVV.

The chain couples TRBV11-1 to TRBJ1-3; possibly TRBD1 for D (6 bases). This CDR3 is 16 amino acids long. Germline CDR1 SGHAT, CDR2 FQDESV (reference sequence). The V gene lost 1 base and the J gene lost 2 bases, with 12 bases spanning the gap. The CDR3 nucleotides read TGTGCCAGCAGCTTAGAATCAGGGGCGGCTGGAAACACCATATATTTT. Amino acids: CASSLESGAAGNTIYF.

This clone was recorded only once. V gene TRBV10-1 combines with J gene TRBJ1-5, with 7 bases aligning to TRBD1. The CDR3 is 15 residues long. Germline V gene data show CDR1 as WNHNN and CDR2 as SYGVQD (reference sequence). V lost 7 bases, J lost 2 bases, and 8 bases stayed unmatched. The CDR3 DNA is TGCGCCAGCAATCGACAGGGAGGAGGCAATCAGCCCCAGCATTTT. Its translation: CASNRQGGGNQPQHF.

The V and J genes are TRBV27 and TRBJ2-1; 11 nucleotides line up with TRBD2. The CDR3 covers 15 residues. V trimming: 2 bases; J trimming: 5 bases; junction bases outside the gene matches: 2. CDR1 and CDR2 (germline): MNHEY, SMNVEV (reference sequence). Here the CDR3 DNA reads TGTGCCAGCAGTTTAGAACTAGCGGGAGACAATGAGCAGTTCTTC. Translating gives CASSLELAGDNEQFF.

As DNA, the CDR3 is TGTGCCAGCGGCATAACCGGGGAAGAGACCCAGTACTTC. Encoded protein: CASGITGEETQYF. V is TRBV11-2 and J is TRBJ2-5; maybe TRBD2 (5 bases). Germline V gives CDR1 SGHAT, CDR2 FQNNGV. The CDR3 consists of 13 residues. Trimming left V 8 bases short and J 3 bases short, with 13 bases between.

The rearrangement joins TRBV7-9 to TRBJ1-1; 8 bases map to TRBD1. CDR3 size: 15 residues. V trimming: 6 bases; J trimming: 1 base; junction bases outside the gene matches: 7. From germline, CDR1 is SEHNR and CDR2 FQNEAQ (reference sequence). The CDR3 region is CASRVDRGWNTEAFF. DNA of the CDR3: TGTGCCAGCAGGGTAGACAGGGGATGGAACACTGAAGCTTTCTTT.

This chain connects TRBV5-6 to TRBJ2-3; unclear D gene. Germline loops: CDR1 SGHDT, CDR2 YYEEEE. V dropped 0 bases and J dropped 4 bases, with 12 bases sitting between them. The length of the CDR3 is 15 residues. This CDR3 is CASSLEGRVSDTQYF. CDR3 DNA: TGTGCCAGCAGCTTGGAGGGTAGGGTGTCAGATACGCAGTATTTT.

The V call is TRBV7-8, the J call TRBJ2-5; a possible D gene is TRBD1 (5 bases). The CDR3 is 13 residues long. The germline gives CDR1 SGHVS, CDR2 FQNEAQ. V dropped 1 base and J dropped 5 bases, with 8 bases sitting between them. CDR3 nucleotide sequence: TGTGCCAGCAGCTTAGGACAGTGGGAGACCCAGTACTTC. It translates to CASSLGQWETQYF.

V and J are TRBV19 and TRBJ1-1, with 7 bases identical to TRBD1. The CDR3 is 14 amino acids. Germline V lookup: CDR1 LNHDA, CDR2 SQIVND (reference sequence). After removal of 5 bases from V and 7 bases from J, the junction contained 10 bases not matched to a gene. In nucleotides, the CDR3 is TGTGCCAGTAGTCCATCCGACAGGGTTGGTGAAGCTTTCTTT. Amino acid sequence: CASSPSDRVGEAFF.

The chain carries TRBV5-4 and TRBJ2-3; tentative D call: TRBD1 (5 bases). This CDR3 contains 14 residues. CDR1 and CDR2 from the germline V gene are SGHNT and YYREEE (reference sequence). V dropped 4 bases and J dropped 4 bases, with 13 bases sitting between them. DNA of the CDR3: TGTGCCAGCAGCCACGGTCTAGGGGCAGATACGCAGTATTTT. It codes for CASSHGLGADTQYF.

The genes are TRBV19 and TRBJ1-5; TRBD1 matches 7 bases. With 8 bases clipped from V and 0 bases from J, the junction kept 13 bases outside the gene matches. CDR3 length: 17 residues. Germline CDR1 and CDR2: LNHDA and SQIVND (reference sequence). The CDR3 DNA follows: TGTGCCAGTGGACCGGGACAGCACATCTATAGCAATCAGCCCCAGCATTTT. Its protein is CASGPGQHIYSNQPQHF.

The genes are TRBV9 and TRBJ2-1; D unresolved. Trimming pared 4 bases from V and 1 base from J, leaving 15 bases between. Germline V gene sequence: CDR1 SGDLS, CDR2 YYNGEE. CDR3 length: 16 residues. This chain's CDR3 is CASSSEVAVSYNEQFF. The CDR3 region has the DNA TGTGCCAGCAGCTCAGAAGTTGCGGTTTCCTACAATGAGCAGTTCTTC. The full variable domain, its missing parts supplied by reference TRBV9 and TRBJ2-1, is DSGVTQTPKHLITATGQRVTLRCSPRSGDLSVYWYQQSLDQGLQFLIQYYNGEERAKGNILERFSAQQFPDLHSELNLSSLELGDSALYFCASSSEVAVSYNEQFFGPGTRLTVL.

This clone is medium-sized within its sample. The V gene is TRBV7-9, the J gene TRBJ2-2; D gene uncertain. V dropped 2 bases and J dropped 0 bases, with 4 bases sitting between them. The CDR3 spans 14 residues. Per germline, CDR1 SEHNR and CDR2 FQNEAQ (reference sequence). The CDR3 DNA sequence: TGTGCCAGCAGCTTACCTACGAACACCGGGGAGCTGTTTTTT. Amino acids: CASSLPTNTGELFF.

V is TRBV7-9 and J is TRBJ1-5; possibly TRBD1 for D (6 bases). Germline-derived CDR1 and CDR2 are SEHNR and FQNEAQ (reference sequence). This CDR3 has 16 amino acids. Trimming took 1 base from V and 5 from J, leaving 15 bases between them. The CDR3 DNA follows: TGTGCCAGCAGCTTAGTGAGCAGGGGACCGGATCAGCCCCAGCATTTT. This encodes CASSLVSRGPDQPQHF. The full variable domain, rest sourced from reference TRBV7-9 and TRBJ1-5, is DTGVSQNPRHKITKRGQNVTFRCDPISEHNRLYWYRQTLGQGPEFLTYFQNEAQLEKSRLLSDRFSAERPKGSFSTLEIQRTEQGDSAMYLCASSLVSRGPDQPQHFGDGTRLSIL.

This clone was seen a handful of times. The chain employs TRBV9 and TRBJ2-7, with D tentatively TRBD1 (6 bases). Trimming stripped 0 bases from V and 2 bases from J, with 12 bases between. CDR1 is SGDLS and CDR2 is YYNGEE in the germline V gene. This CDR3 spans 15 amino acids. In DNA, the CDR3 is TGTGCCAGCAGCGTAGGCCCAGGGGCGACCTACGAGCAGTACTTC. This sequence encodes CASSVGPGATYEQYF.

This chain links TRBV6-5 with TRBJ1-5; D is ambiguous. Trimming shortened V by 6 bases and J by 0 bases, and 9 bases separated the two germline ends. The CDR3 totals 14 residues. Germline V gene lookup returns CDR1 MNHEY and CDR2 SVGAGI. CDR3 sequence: CASSLGNSNQPQHF. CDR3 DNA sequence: TGTGCCAGCAGCCTAGGGAATAGCAATCAGCCCCAGCATTTT.

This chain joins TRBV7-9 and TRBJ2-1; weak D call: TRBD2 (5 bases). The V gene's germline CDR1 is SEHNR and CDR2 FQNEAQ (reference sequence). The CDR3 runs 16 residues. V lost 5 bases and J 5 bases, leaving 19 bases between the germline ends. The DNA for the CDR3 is TGTGCCAGCAGCGGGCCGGGAATCACCCGGAACAATGAGCAGTTCTTC. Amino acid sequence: CASSGPGITRNNEQFF.

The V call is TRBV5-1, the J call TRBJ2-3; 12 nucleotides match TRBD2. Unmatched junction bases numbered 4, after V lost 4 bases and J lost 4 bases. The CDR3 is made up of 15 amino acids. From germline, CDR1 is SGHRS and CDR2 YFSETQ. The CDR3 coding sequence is TGCGCCAGCAGCGGGGCTAGCGGGGGGGCAGATACGCAGTATTTT. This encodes CASSGASGGADTQYF.

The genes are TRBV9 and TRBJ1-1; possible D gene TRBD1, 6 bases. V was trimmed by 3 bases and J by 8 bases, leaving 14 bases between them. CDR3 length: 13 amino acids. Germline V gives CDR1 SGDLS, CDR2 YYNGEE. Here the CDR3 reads CASSEDSGTEAFF. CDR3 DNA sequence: TGTGCCAGCAGCGAGGACTCCGGGACAGAAGCTTTCTTT.

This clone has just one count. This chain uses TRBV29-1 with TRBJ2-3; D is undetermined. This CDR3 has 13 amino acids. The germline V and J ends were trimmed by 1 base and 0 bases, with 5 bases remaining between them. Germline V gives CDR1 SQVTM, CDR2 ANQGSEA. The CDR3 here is CSVEADSTDTQYF. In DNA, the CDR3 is TGCAGCGTTGAAGCCGATAGCACAGATACGCAGTATTTT.

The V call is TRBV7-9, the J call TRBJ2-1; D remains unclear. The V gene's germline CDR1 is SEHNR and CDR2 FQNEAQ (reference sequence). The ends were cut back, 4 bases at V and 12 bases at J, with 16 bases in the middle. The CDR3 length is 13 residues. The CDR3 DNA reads TGTGCCAGCAGCTATACTGGAGACCCCTGGCAGTTCTTC. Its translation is CASSYTGDPWQFF.

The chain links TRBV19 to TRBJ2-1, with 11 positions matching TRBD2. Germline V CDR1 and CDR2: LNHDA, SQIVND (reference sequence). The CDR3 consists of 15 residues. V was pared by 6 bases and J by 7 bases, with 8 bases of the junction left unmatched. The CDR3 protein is CASRASGRLVNEQFF. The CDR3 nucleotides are TGTGCCAGTAGGGCTAGCGGGAGGTTAGTGAATGAGCAGTTCTTC.

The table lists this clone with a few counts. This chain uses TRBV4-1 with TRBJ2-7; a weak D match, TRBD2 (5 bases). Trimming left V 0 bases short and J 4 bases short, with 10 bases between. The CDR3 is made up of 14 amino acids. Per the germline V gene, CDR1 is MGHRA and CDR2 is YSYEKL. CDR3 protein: CASSQEWRSYEQYF. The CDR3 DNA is TGCGCCAGCAGCCAAGAATGGAGGTCGTACGAGCAGTACTTC.

In DNA form, the CDR3 reads TGTGCCAGCACGAGACTCGTAACCGGGGAGCTGTTTTTT. The encoded protein is CASTRLVTGELFF. The V call is TRBV13, the J call TRBJ2-2; D remains unclear. The CDR3 loop spans 13 amino acids. Germline V gives CDR1 PRHDT, CDR2 FYEKMQ (reference sequence). With 7 bases removed from V and 5 bases from J, the gap between germline ends came to 11 bases.

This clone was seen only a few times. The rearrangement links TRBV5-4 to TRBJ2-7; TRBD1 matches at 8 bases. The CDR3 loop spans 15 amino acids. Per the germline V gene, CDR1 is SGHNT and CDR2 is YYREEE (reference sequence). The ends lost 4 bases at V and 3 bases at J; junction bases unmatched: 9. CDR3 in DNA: TGTGCCAGCAGCGGGGGCCGACAGGGGAACTACGAGCAGTACTTC. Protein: CASSGGRQGNYEQYF.